This passage covers 8 T cell receptor beta chains from one sample sequenced in a study of T-cell reconstitution after alpha-beta-depleted transplantation in children. Unique molecular identifiers were used to barcode this TCRbeta library. TCRdb reanalysed the PCR reads using MiXCR and keeps one entry per CDR3 protein. This sample carries 95,000 to 150,000 distinct CDR3 sequences, under 30% of them seen once, and the ten largest clones take more than 9%. This sample comprised PBMCs, mostly from graft donor cells, obtained 180 days after TCRalphabeta/CD19-depleted stem cell transplant. The source is a male patient between 2 and 10 years old who had a stem cell transplant for chronic granulomatous disease, so the T cells may come from the graft donor.

To note about this clonotype: A much larger clone differs by one base, so this may be a read error. This sequence joins TRBV12-3 or TRBV12-4 and TRBJ1-2, with 8 bases identical to TRBD1. CDR3 length: 14 residues. Trimming cost V 5 bases and J 8 bases; bases outside gene matches: 10. The CDR3 loop reads CASSITRTGQGYTF. In DNA, the CDR3 is TGTGCCAGCAGTATCACCCGGACAGGGCAAGGCTACACCTTC.

This clonotype was counted a few times. The CDR3 reads CASRGRNYGYTF. CDR3 nucleotide sequence: TGTGCCAGCAGGGGGCGCAACTATGGCTACACCTTC. The chain carries TRBV12-3 or TRBV12-4 and TRBJ1-2; TRBD1 might be the D (5 bases). This CDR3 is 12 amino acids long. V dropped 6 bases and J dropped 2 bases, with 7 bases sitting between them.

This clonotype was picked up many times. The rearrangement joins TRBV5-1 to TRBJ1-2; 7 bases map to TRBD1. The germline gives CDR1 SGHRS, CDR2 YFSETQ. This CDR3 is 13 amino acids long. Losses at the gene ends were 0 bases for V and 6 bases for J; bases not matched to a gene: 2. The DNA of the CDR3 is TGCGCCAGCAGCTTGGGACAGGGTGATGGCTACACCTTC. The encoded protein is CASSLGQGDGYTF.

This clonotype was picked up many times. The chain is built from TRBV20-1 and TRBJ2-3, with 14 positions matching TRBD2. The CDR3 runs to 15 residues. V was pared by 5 bases and J by 5 bases, with 6 bases of the junction left unmatched. Germline values: CDR1 DFQATT, CDR2 SNEGSKA (reference sequence). The CDR3 region is CSAEGLAGVRDTQYF. Written as DNA, the CDR3 is TGCAGTGCTGAGGGACTAGCGGGAGTCCGAGATACGCAGTATTTT.

The chain has TRBV11-2 and TRBJ1-6; D call uncertain. This CDR3 is built from 12 residues. Germline V gives CDR1 SGHAT, CDR2 FQNNGV. The germline V and J ends were trimmed by 5 bases and 16 bases, with 15 bases remaining between them. The CDR3 loop reads CASSRPFQRLHF. The DNA for the CDR3 is TGTGCCAGCAGCCGGCCTTTTCAGCGGCTCCACTTT.

In its sample, this clonotype was seen a few times. The chain uses TRBV28 and TRBJ2-1; perhaps TRBD2 as D (6 bases). Trimming pared 3 bases from V and 4 bases from J, leaving 10 bases between. This CDR3 region has 14 residues. Germline V gene lookup returns CDR1 MDHEN and CDR2 SYDVKM. CDR3 sequence reads: CASSFASEYNEQFF. The CDR3, as DNA: TGTGCCAGCAGTTTCGCTAGCGAGTACAATGAGCAGTTCTTC.

This clonotype was counted many times. The gene calls are TRBV27 and TRBJ2-1; 7 nucleotides line up with TRBD2. CDR3 size: 15 residues. The V gene's germline CDR1 is MNHEY and CDR2 SMNVEV (reference sequence). V lost 1 base to trimming and J lost 8 bases; unmatched junction nucleotides: 8. CDR3 in amino acids: CASSLLGGPLYEQFF. As DNA, the CDR3 is TGTGCCAGCAGTTTATTGGGAGGGCCGTTGTATGAGCAGTTCTTC.

The chain carries TRBV20-1 and TRBJ2-3, with no clear D. Trimming took off 5 bases at V and 2 bases at J, with 14 bases between the two ends. The V gene's germline CDR1 is DFQATT and CDR2 SNEGSKA (reference sequence). The CDR3 spans 14 residues. The CDR3 region has the DNA TGCAGTGCTCTCGCGGCAGGCAACACAGATACGCAGTATTTT. Protein product: CSALAAGNTDTQYF.